This passage covers 17 T cell receptor beta chains from one sample sequenced in a study of T cells in Graves' hyperthyroidism and ophthalmopathy. From RNA transcripts, TCR beta CDR3 regions were amplified. TCR CDR3 underwent first-round RT-PCR with the HTBI primer set. Via MiXCR, TCRdb re-called the multiplex PCR reads, giving one row per CDR3 protein. The sample gives 500,000 to 650,000 distinct CDR3 sequences, 17% of which show up once; approximately 18% is in the top ten. The sample consisted of blood. Receptors were obtained from a woman between 18 and 29 years old with Graves' ophthalmopathy.

This clonotype was counted many times. The genes are TRBV7-2 and TRBJ2-4, with 7 bases lining up with TRBD1. Germline V CDR1 and CDR2: SGHTA, FQGNSA. The CDR3 totals 15 residues. The trim removed 1 base at V and 3 bases at J, leaving 3 bases unmatched. The CDR3 region has the DNA TGTGCCAGCAGCTTAGTGACAGGGATCAAAAACATTCAGTACTTC. Residues: CASSLVTGIKNIQYF. Looking up the rest from reference TRBV7-2 and TRBJ2-4 gives the full variable domain: GAGVSQSPSNKVTEKGKDVELRCDPISGHTALYWYRQSLGQGLEFLIYFQGNSAPDKSGLPSDRFSAERTGGSVSTLTIQRTQQEDSAVYLCASSLVTGIKNIQYFGAGTRLSVL.

The sample holds a few counts of this clonotype. V is TRBV14 and J is TRBJ1-4, with D hard to call. This CDR3 region has 14 residues. Looked up from germline, CDR1 is SGHDN and CDR2 is FVKESK. The V end lost 2 bases, the J end lost 5 bases, and 9 bases lay between the germline ends. CDR3 in DNA: TGTGCCAGCAGCCAACCCCTGTTAAATGAAAAACTGTTTTTT. Amino acid sequence: CASSQPLLNEKLFF. The variable domain in full, with the rest retrieved from reference TRBV14 and TRBJ1-4, is EAGVTQFPSHSVIEKGQTVTLRCDPISGHDNLYWYRRVMGKEIKFLLHFVKESKQDESGMPNNRFLAERTGGTYSTLKVQPAELEDSGVYFCASSQPLLNEKLFFGSGTQLSVL.

This clonotype was observed a handful of times. The chain couples TRBV20-1 to TRBJ1-2; possibly TRBD1 for D (5 bases). The germline V gene has CDR1 DFQATT and CDR2 SNEGSKA (reference sequence). This CDR3 is built from 12 residues. V was pared by 5 bases and J by 2 bases, with 9 bases between. DNA of the CDR3: TGCAGTGCTCTCGGGGGGAACTATGGCTACACCTTC. Translated, it gives CSALGGNYGYTF.

The rearrangement uses TRBV5-6 and TRBJ1-5, with TRBD1 as a possible D gene (5 bases). CDR3 size: 16 residues. Deletions cut 1 base from V and 2 bases from J, with 13 bases between. CDR1 and CDR2 (germline): SGHDT, YYEEEE. The CDR3 loop reads CASSLMRGEGNQPQHF. The CDR3 region has the DNA TGTGCCAGCAGCTTGATGAGGGGTGAGGGCAATCAGCCCCAGCATTTT.

This chain links TRBV29-1 with TRBJ2-1; 10 bases map to TRBD2. V trimming: 7 bases; J trimming: 8 bases; junction bases outside the gene matches: 17. In germline, CDR1 is SQVTM, CDR2 ANQGSEA. This CDR3 has 16 amino acids. The CDR3 sequence is CSGRTPGLATSDEQFF. CDR3 in DNA: TGCAGCGGCCGAACCCCGGGACTAGCGACATCGGATGAGCAGTTCTTC.

This sequence joins TRBV19 and TRBJ1-5; D call uncertain. Germline V gives CDR1 LNHDA, CDR2 SQIVND (reference sequence). The CDR3 length is 15 residues. Trimming pared 5 bases from V and 3 bases from J, leaving 14 bases between. In DNA form, the CDR3 reads TGTGCCAGTAGTGTGGACCGGGCTCACAATCAGCCCCAGCATTTT. This encodes CASSVDRAHNQPQHF.

There are many counts of this clonotype. The rearrangement uses TRBV27 and TRBJ2-1; D gene uncertain. Germline CDR1 MNHEY, CDR2 SMNVEV (reference sequence). V lost 0 bases, J lost 2 bases, and 8 bases lay in between. The length of the CDR3 is 15 residues. The DNA for the CDR3 is TGTGCCAGCAGTTTATCCCCGGTCACCTACAATGAGCAGTTCTTC. This codes for CASSLSPVTYNEQFF.

A remark on this clonotype: A much larger clone differs from this one at a single base, so this may be a read error. The J gene is TRBJ2-5, the V gene TRBV2; no clear D gene. CDR1 is SNHLY and CDR2 is FYNNEI in the germline V gene. The CDR3 spans 14 residues. For the CDR3, the DNA is TGTGCCAGCAGTGAAAGGTCCGGCGGAGAGGCCCAGTACTTC. It is translated as CASSERSGGEAQYF.

In this sample, this clonotype turned up a few times. V gene TRBV14 combines with J gene TRBJ1-3; D ambiguous. V lost 5 bases, J lost 2 bases, and 10 bases lay in between. The CDR3 is 14 amino acids. Germline V gene lookup returns CDR1 SGHDN and CDR2 FVKESK. In DNA, the CDR3 is TGTGCCAGCAGCGGACTGGTACCTGGAAACACCATATATTTT. Amino acid sequence: CASSGLVPGNTIYF.

V is TRBV29-1 and J is TRBJ2-1; 8 bases line up with TRBD1. The V and J ends lost 6 bases and 8 bases, in that order; junction bases with no gene match: 12. This CDR3 has 14 residues. Germline V gene sequence: CDR1 SQVTM, CDR2 ANQGSEA. The CDR3 is CSVDETGGIDEQFF. Written as DNA, the CDR3 is TGCAGCGTAGATGAAACAGGGGGAATCGATGAGCAGTTCTTC.

The chain joins TRBV4-1 to TRBJ2-7; D possibly matches TRBD1 or TRBD2 (5 bases each). Trimming cost V 3 bases and J 3 bases, with 12 bases left between them. Germline CDR1 and CDR2: MGHRA and YSYEKL. The CDR3 runs 14 residues. This CDR3 reads CASSQRDGNYEQYF. The CDR3 nucleotides read TGCGCCAGCAGCCAGAGGGACGGTAACTACGAGCAGTACTTC.

The chain carries TRBV7-3 and TRBJ2-2; D is undetermined. The CDR3 runs to 13 residues. The V end lost 5 bases, the J end lost 8 bases, and 12 bases lay between the germline ends. Germline V gene sequence: CDR1 SGHTA, CDR2 FQGTGA. CDR3 sequence: CASSPSLVGELFF. For the CDR3, the DNA is TGTGCCAGCAGCCCAAGCTTAGTAGGGGAGCTGTTTTTT.

This clonotype was detected many times. The V call is TRBV30, the J call TRBJ1-6; D ambiguous. The CDR3 is 16 residues long. The ends were cut back, 2 bases at V and 7 bases at J, with 18 bases in the middle. Germline V gives CDR1 GTSNPN, CDR2 SVGIG (reference sequence). The CDR3: CAWSPPRVTGNSPLHF. In nucleotides, the CDR3 is TGTGCCTGGAGTCCTCCCCGGGTTACTGGGAATTCACCCCTCCACTTT.

This clonotype was picked up many times. CDR3 loop: CASSMGTGELFF. The CDR3 DNA is TGTGCCAGTAGTATGGGTACCGGGGAGCTGTTTTTT. The genes are TRBV19 and TRBJ2-2; D uncertain. This CDR3 comprises 12 residues. CDR1 is LNHDA and CDR2 is SQIVND in the germline V gene (reference sequence). V lost 3 bases and J lost 5, with 4 bases in between.

The V gene is TRBV27, the J gene TRBJ2-5, with D hard to call. V was trimmed by 4 bases and J by 3 bases, leaving 18 bases between them. Germline loops: CDR1 MNHEY, CDR2 SMNVEV (reference sequence). CDR3 length: 16 amino acids. The CDR3 coding sequence is TGTGCCAGCAGTTACTCGATTTGGCTAGAAGAAGAGACCCAGTACTTC. Residues: CASSYSIWLEEETQYF.

The J gene is TRBJ1-1, the V gene TRBV29-1; D possibly corresponds to TRBD1 (5 bases). Looked up from germline, CDR1 is SQVTM and CDR2 is ANQGSEA. The CDR3 sequence is 10 residues long. Trimming stripped 7 bases from V and 5 bases from J, with 8 bases between. CDR3 protein: CSGRETEAFF. For the CDR3, the DNA is TGCAGCGGCAGGGAAACTGAAGCTTTCTTT.

This clonotype was observed a few times. The chain joins TRBV20-1 to TRBJ2-7, with 8 bases matching TRBD1. J was trimmed by 4 bases and V by 3 bases; bases with no gene match: 5. The CDR3 is 13 residues long. CDR1 is DFQATT and CDR2 is SNEGSKA in the germline V gene (reference sequence). CDR3 coding DNA: TGCAGTGCTAGGACAGGGGTGGTATACGAGCAGTACTTC. Its protein product is CSARTGVVYEQYF.